A selection of T cell receptor beta chains follows, all from one sample in a study of OX40 agonist ivuxolimab in advanced cancers. Some clones are missing from TCRdb's copy, which holds only in-frame ones; the method was immunoSEQ multiplex PCR. The table shows about 64,000 clones, with about nine tenths occurring only once. The source material was CD4+ or CD8+ T cells sorted from blood, sampled in a trial of the OX40 agonist ivuxolimab. The receptors derive from an adult with an advanced solid tumor such as melanoma, head and neck, liver or kidney cancer. CDR3s leave out the opening cysteine and the closing phenylalanine or tryptophan. Expanded clones get a size class; other rows say once, few or many, or leave the size out.

>TRBV13|.
ASSRGPGNEQF
>TRBV7-9|once
ASSQPGLINEKLF
>TRBV6-1|few
ASGTAWGYT
>TRBV7-9|.
ASSFVAGDTQY
>TRBV29-1|.
SVGGDRGNQPQH
>TRBV19|.
ASTRTGGEKLF
>TRBV30|.
AWSVQFGYTEAF
>TRBV7-9|.
ASSLEQGEAF
>TRBV27|.
ASRWGIGTEAF
>TRBV5-4|once
AAQRGVGNEQF
>TRBV28|.
ASSLWGRAYEQY
>TRBV18|.
ASSPNRGLQETQY
>TRBV7-9|few
ASSLAGGVHEQY
>TRBV11-1|.
ASSPWSGELF
>TRBV5-8|.
ASIHTGSGANVLT
>TRBV5-1|.
ASSGAAGTEAF
>TRBV7-9|.
ASSLTGLYYGYT
>TRBV7-2|once
ASSPFRDYSYEQY
>TRBV2|.
ASSINREGEAF
>TRBV5-1|once
ASSSEGGPETQY
>TRBV18|.
ASSAQETQY
>TRBV7-9|.
ASSLLGTSETEETQY